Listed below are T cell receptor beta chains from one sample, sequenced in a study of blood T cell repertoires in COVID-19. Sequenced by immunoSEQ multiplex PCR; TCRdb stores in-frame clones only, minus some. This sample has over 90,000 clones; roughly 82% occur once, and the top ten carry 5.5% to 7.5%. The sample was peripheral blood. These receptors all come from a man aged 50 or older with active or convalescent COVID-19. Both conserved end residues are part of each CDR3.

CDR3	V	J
CASSQEYRGPSNQPQHF	TRBV4-2	TRBJ1-5
CASSVAGRTEAFF	TRBV9	TRBJ1-1
CAAHGGIGTDTQYF	TRBV6-5	TRBJ2-3
CASSPTGHFDEKLFF	TRBV18	TRBJ1-4
CASSDVGADTQYF	TRBV2	TRBJ2-3
CASSRTGPSSGNTIYF	TRBV4-3	TRBJ1-3
CASSQDRTGGAFGYTF	TRBV3-1/TRBV3-2	TRBJ1-2
CASSPRPGVDTEAFF	TRBV18	TRBJ1-1
CASSIPSSETGELFF	TRBV19	TRBJ2-2
CASSLTGTQPQHF	TRBV7-8	TRBJ1-5
CASSEGTSGPPYNEQFF	TRBV9	TRBJ2-1
CASSPDSSTDTQYF	TRBV11-2	TRBJ2-3
CASSLDGTGYTEAFF	TRBV5-8	TRBJ1-1
CASSQSSQGAEAFF	TRBV3-1/TRBV3-2	TRBJ1-1
CASSLDGPGQPQHF	TRBV7-2	TRBJ1-5
CASSPRGQQETQYF	TRBV18	TRBJ2-5
CASSPRDNSGNTIYF	TRBV6-5	TRBJ1-3
CASSARAGTYEQYF	TRBV11-2	TRBJ2-7
CASSFSTVNRQPQHF	TRBV7-2	TRBJ1-5
CASSQVTEPNQPQHF	TRBV3-1/TRBV3-2	TRBJ1-5
CASKSGYTYNEQFF	TRBV19	TRBJ2-1
CASPSYPGVSTDTQYF	TRBV5-8	TRBJ2-3
CASKGTGTYEQYF	TRBV2	TRBJ2-7
CASSLGQSTDTQYF	TRBV5-1	TRBJ2-3
CSVESGRDTEAFF	TRBV29-1	TRBJ1-1
CAWSSNSNEKLFF	TRBV30	TRBJ1-4
CASCVGQSSGNTIYF	TRBV7-9	TRBJ1-3
CASSIGGRNTEAFF	TRBV19	TRBJ1-1